This T cell receptor beta chain was captured in a study of T cell changes during pregnancy in multiple sclerosis. TCRdb keeps only in-frame clones here, not all; method: immunoSEQ multiplex PCR. Here the sample spans 130,000 or so clones, approximately 96% being singletons. This CDR3 is 11 amino acids long. CDR1 and CDR2 from the germline V gene are MNHEY and SMNVEV (reference sequence). The germline V and J ends were trimmed by 5 bases and 3 bases, with 5 bases remaining between them. This specimen consisted of peripheral blood, obtained after pregnancy. This clonotype was obtained from a female donor with multiple sclerosis, enrolled in a pregnancy study. J is TRBJ2-7 and V is TRBV27; no clear D gene. The CDR3 nucleotides are TGTGCCAGCAGTGGCCACTACGAGCAGTACTTC. The encoded protein is CASSGHYEQYF.